Described below is a single T cell receptor beta chain sequence and its context. No antigen is known for it. Germline V gives CDR1 SGDLS, CDR2 YYNGEE. The CDR3 runs 15 residues. The V and J ends lost 3 bases and 2 bases respectively, with 12 bases between them. The input for sorted-subset replicate PCRs was about 200 ng DNA, tens of thousands of T cell genomes. Sequenced by immunoSEQ multiplex PCR; TCRdb stores in-frame clones only, minus some. The sample records hundreds of thousands of clones, nearly 95% being singletons. These data come from a study of shared clonotypes between healthy human individuals. Study information: Each donor had three CD4 naive, three CD4 memory, two CD8 naive and one CD8 memory plate.

Overall study results and limits: For sorted subsets, rarefaction showed incomplete sequencing despite large depth.

The naive CD8 subset, CD45RO-negative cells positively selected for CCR7, excluded terminally differentiated effector memory CD45RA+ cells. The donor cohort consisted entirely of Caucasian adults residing in Nashville, Tennessee. The sequence was collected from a man aged 25-40 years in good health. The rearrangement uses TRBV9 and TRBJ2-1; the D is unclear. The source material was naive CD8+ T cells sorted from blood. CDR3 amino acids: CASSDRDQPYNEQFF. CDR3 sequence (DNA): TGTGCCAGCAGCGACCGAGATCAGCCCTACAATGAGCAGTTCTTC.